Below are 21 T cell receptor beta chains sequenced from a single sample in a study of T-cell memory formation after mild COVID-19. Each CDR3 protein gets one entry after TCRdb re-called the 5' RACE reads with MiXCR. The table has about 68,000 distinct CDR3 sequences, roughly 17% seen once; the top ten hold 31%. The sequenced sample consisted of PBMCs or a T cell subset sorted from them (not recorded which). The source is an adult woman who had mild COVID-19 (a few samples of this study predate the infection). Cell type and time point are not known.

This rearrangement joins TRBV7-9 to TRBJ1-1; no firm D call. The CDR3 sequence is 12 residues long. V lost 5 bases and J 6 bases, leaving 10 bases between the germline ends. In germline, CDR1 is SEHNR, CDR2 FQNEAQ (reference sequence). CDR3 in amino acids: CASSDRPPEAFF. As DNA, the CDR3 is TGTGCCAGCAGCGACCGACCGCCTGAAGCTTTCTTT.

This chain connects TRBV7-3 to TRBJ1-1; TRBD1 might be the D (6 bases). This CDR3 spans 15 amino acids. In germline, CDR1 is SGHTA, CDR2 FQGTGA. Trimming left V 2 bases short and J 3 bases short, with 13 bases between. The CDR3 sequence is CASSLRQGPDTEAFF. The CDR3 DNA is TGTGCCAGCAGCTTACGTCAGGGGCCTGACACTGAAGCTTTCTTT.

The rearrangement links TRBV5-1 to TRBJ2-7, with 7 nucleotides matching TRBD1. Trimming cost V 2 bases and J 2 bases; bases outside gene matches: 7. Germline lookup yields CDR1 SGHRS and CDR2 YFSETQ. CDR3 length: 15 residues. The CDR3 loop reads CASSFTGTAPYEQYF. For the CDR3, the DNA is TGCGCCAGCAGCTTCACCGGGACAGCCCCCTACGAGCAGTACTTC.

This chain joins TRBV9 and TRBJ2-3, with D perhaps TRBD2 (6 bases). Looked up from germline, CDR1 is SGDLS and CDR2 is YYNGEE. The CDR3 covers 15 residues. The germline V and J ends were trimmed by 3 bases and 3 bases, with 14 bases remaining between them. The CDR3 protein is CASSAGVGGTDTQYF. DNA for the CDR3: TGTGCCAGCAGCGCGGGAGTCGGAGGAACAGATACGCAGTATTTT.

The chain links TRBV7-2 to TRBJ2-5; 11 bases agree with TRBD2. The germline CDR1 and CDR2 sequences are SGHTA and FQGNSA. The V and J ends lost 5 bases and 5 bases, in that order; junction bases with no gene match: 4. There are 14 residues in the CDR3. In nucleotides, the CDR3 is TGTGCCAGCAGCCTCCGGACTAGCGGGGAGACCCAGTACTTC. Protein: CASSLRTSGETQYF.

This rearrangement joins TRBV24-1 to TRBJ1-5, with unresolved D. V lost 6 bases, J lost 6 bases, and 11 bases lay in between. The germline V gene encodes CDR1 KGHDR and CDR2 SFDVKD. The CDR3 has 13 residues. The CDR3 reads CATSSFGSQPQHF. DNA for the CDR3: TGTGCCACCAGTTCCTTTGGGAGTCAGCCCCAGCATTTT.

The chain carries TRBV5-6 and TRBJ2-7, with 7 bases matching TRBD1. V shed 4 bases and J 5 bases; nucleotides not matched to a gene: 9. Germline loops: CDR1 SGHDT, CDR2 YYEEEE. This CDR3 region has 14 residues. The CDR3 sequence: CASSTGTEAHEQYF. The CDR3 coding sequence is TGTGCCAGCAGCACCGGGACAGAAGCCCACGAGCAGTACTTC.

The chain carries TRBV6-1 and TRBJ1-1, with D possibly being TRBD1 (5 bases). V lost 5 bases to trimming and J lost 3 bases, with 13 bases between them. CDR3 length equals 14 residues. Germline assignment: CDR1 MNHNS and CDR2 SASEGT. The CDR3 here is CASSPWGFDTEAFF. CDR3 nucleotides: TGTGCCAGCAGTCCTTGGGGGTTCGACACTGAAGCTTTCTTT.

This chain joins TRBV7-9 and TRBJ1-1, with no clear D. Germline V lookup: CDR1 SEHNR, CDR2 FQNEAQ (reference sequence). The CDR3 sequence is 12 residues long. Trimming shortened V by 5 bases and J by 3 bases, and 7 bases separated the two germline ends. The CDR3: CASSPHDTEAFF. In DNA, the CDR3 is TGTGCCAGCAGCCCCCACGACACTGAAGCTTTCTTT. The full variable domain, with the rest looked up from reference TRBV7-9 and TRBJ1-1, is DTGVSQNPRHKITKRGQNVTFRCDPISEHNRLYWYRQTLGQGPEFLTYFQNEAQLEKSRLLSDRFSAERPKGSFSTLEIQRTEQGDSAMYLCASSPHDTEAFFGQGTRLTVV.

This clonotype came up a few times. V usage is TRBV7-6 and J usage is TRBJ2-1, with TRBD1 matching over 10 bases. CDR1 and CDR2 (germline): SGHVS, FNYEAQ. The ends lost 1 base at V and 4 bases at J; junction bases unmatched: 4. CDR3 length: 16 residues. CDR3 coding DNA: TGTGCCAGCAGCTTAGGACAGGGGGCGCCGTACAATGAGCAGTTCTTC. Residues: CASSLGQGAPYNEQFF. The full variable domain, in which reference TRBV7-6 and TRBJ2-1 provide the parts outside the CDR3, is GAGVSQSPRYKVTKRGQDVALRCDPISGHVSLYWYRQALGQGPEFLTYFNYEAQQDKSGLPNDRFSAERPEGSISTLTIQRTEQRDSAMYRCASSLGQGAPYNEQFFGPGTRLTVL.

This clonotype occurred many times. V and J are TRBV11-3 and TRBJ2-1; 7 bases fit TRBD2. Germline CDR1 is SGHNT and CDR2 is YENEEA. The junction had 7 bases not matched to a gene; V was cut back by 5 bases and J by 6 bases. The CDR3 covers 14 residues. CDR3 sequence reads: CASSALSSGNEQFF. CDR3 sequence (DNA): TGTGCCAGCAGCGCGCTTTCTAGCGGCAATGAGCAGTTCTTC.

This clonotype was found a few times. This rearrangement joins TRBV2 to TRBJ1-1, with D tentatively TRBD1 (6 bases). The CDR3 is made up of 15 amino acids. The germline CDR1 and CDR2 sequences are SNHLY and FYNNEI. V was pared by 10 bases and J by 0 bases, with 18 bases between. The CDR3 protein is CATERGAGMNTEAFF. Written as DNA, the CDR3 is TGTGCCACCGAGCGGGGGGCAGGGATGAACACTGAAGCTTTCTTT.

The chain recombines TRBV7-8 with TRBJ2-1; weak D call: TRBD1 (7 bases). This CDR3 has 12 amino acids. The germline V and J ends were trimmed by 4 bases and 12 bases, with 13 bases remaining between them. Germline CDR1 is SGHVS and CDR2 is FQNEAQ. CDR3 amino acids: CASSSGGSRQFF. CDR3 sequence (DNA): TGTGCCAGCAGCTCAGGGGGGAGCAGGCAGTTCTTC.

This clonotype was detected only a few times. The gene calls are TRBV11-2 and TRBJ2-1; D might be TRBD2 (6 bases). Trimming took 1 base from V and 4 from J, leaving 11 bases between them. Germline V gene data show CDR1 as SGHAT and CDR2 as FQNNGV. The CDR3 spans 15 residues. CDR3 nucleotides: TGTGCCAGCAGCTTAGCGGGAGACGGTTACAATGAGCAGTTCTTC. Its protein product is CASSLAGDGYNEQFF.

This clonotype has a handful of counts. The chain carries TRBV15 and TRBJ2-7; D gene unclear. Germline values: CDR1 LNHNV, CDR2 YYDKDF (reference sequence). The CDR3 loop spans 13 amino acids. V was cut by 4 bases and J by 4 bases, with 11 bases left in between. Here the CDR3 DNA reads TGTGCCACCAGCACCAGCCTTAAGTACGAGCAGTACTTC. Translated: CATSTSLKYEQYF.

This clonotype was found a few times. The chain couples TRBV10-3 to TRBJ2-7, with no clear D. Germline CDR1 reads ENHRY; CDR2 reads SYGVKD. Between the trimmed V and J ends, which lost 6 bases and 2 bases, there was a span of 11 bases. The CDR3 is 13 amino acids. CDR3 nucleotides: TGTGCCATCAGGTCCGGGTTGACCTACGAGCAGTACTTC. As protein: CAIRSGLTYEQYF.

The J gene is TRBJ1-1, the V gene TRBV9; possible D gene TRBD1, 5 bases. V gave up 0 bases and J gave up 5 bases, with 8 bases separating them. The CDR3 is made up of 13 amino acids. Germline V gives CDR1 SGDLS, CDR2 YYNGEE. Here the CDR3 DNA reads TGTGCCAGCAGCGTAGGGGGGGAGACTGAAGCTTTCTTT. Protein: CASSVGGETEAFF.

This clonotype has just a few counts. CDR3 sequence (DNA): TGTGCCAGCAGCCAAGGGTTTGTACGGGGCTACGAGCAGTACTTC. Its translation is CASSQGFVRGYEQYF. The chain couples TRBV3-1 to TRBJ2-7, with D maybe TRBD2 (5 bases). Between the trimmed V and J ends, which lost 1 base and 3 bases, there was a span of 13 bases. The CDR3 extends over 15 amino acids. Germline values: CDR1 LGHDT, CDR2 YNNKEL (reference sequence).

The CDR3 coding sequence is TGTGCCAGCAGCTTATGGACTAGCGGGAGTCCCACAGATACGCAGTATTTT. It specifies CASSLWTSGSPTDTQYF. V and J are TRBV11-3 and TRBJ2-3; 13 nucleotides agree with TRBD2. Germline CDR1 SGHNT, CDR2 YENEEA. This CDR3 region has 17 residues. The V gene end was trimmed by 2 bases and the J gene end by 2 bases; junction bases not matched to a gene: 4.

The chain recombines TRBV12-3 or TRBV12-4 with TRBJ1-1; the D gene is possibly TRBD1 (5 bases). The V end lost 4 bases, the J end lost 7 bases, and 10 bases lay between the germline ends. The CDR3 length is 12 residues. CDR3 protein: CASSWGTVEAFF. CDR3 sequence (DNA): TGTGCCAGCAGTTGGGGGACTGTTGAAGCTTTCTTT.

Turning to this clonotype: The germline gene is not matched at one end of the junction; a read error may be the cause. The chain combines TRBV25-1 with TRBJ2-7; 7 positions agree with TRBD1. The length of the CDR3 is 10 residues. Looked up from germline, CDR1 is MGHDK and CDR2 is SYGVNS. The CDR3 DNA follows: TGTGCCAGCAGTGGTCAGGGGGTGGACTTC. This gives the protein CASSGQGVDF.